Following are 21 T cell receptor beta chains from one sample sequenced in a study of blood T cell repertoires in COVID-19. The method was immunoSEQ multiplex PCR; TCRdb's version includes in-frame clones alone and lacks a portion of them. The sample has approximately 160,000 clones, about four fifths seen once; the top ten hold 10% to 15%. Sequencing input: peripheral blood. Every receptor here comes from a man aged 70-80 years who had recovered from COVID-19.

V usage is TRBV7-9 and J usage is TRBJ2-2; weak D call: TRBD1 (6 bases). CDR3 length: 17 residues. CDR1 and CDR2 from the germline V gene are SEHNR and FQNEAQ (reference sequence). Trimming removed 5 bases from V and 3 bases from J, with 19 bases in between. Here the CDR3 DNA reads TGTGCCAGCAGCCTTGCCCTGCAGGGGATTGACACCGGGGAGCTGTTTTTT. Its protein is CASSLALQGIDTGELFF.

V and J are TRBV5-1 and TRBJ1-1; no reliable D call. Germline V lookup: CDR1 SGHRS, CDR2 YFSETQ. V lost 0 bases to trimming and J lost 4 bases, with 13 bases between them. The CDR3 length is 15 residues. The CDR3 sequence: CASSLAGIGSTEAFF. In DNA, the CDR3 is TGCGCCAGCAGCTTGGCGGGCATCGGGAGCACTGAAGCTTTCTTT.

The CDR3 bases are TGTGCCAGCAGGGGACAGGGGTCGATTGAAAAACTGTTTTTT. Its protein product is CASRGQGSIEKLFF. The chain is built from TRBV2 and TRBJ1-4; TRBD1 agrees at 10 bases. The trim removed 6 bases at V and 7 bases at J, leaving 5 bases unmatched. The CDR3 is 14 amino acids. The V gene's germline CDR1 is SNHLY and CDR2 FYNNEI.

The genes are TRBV7-3 and TRBJ2-2, with TRBD2 matching 12 bases. CDR3 size: 15 residues. J was trimmed by 8 bases and V by 5 bases; bases with no gene match: 6. Germline CDR1 SGHTA, CDR2 FQGTGA. CDR3 sequence: CASSPRTSGNGELFF. DNA of the CDR3: TGTGCCAGCAGCCCCCGGACTAGCGGGAATGGGGAGCTGTTTTTT.

This clone was recorded only once. The rearrangement links TRBV28 to TRBJ1-1; D remains unclear. This CDR3 has 12 residues. Trimming shortened V by 3 bases and J by 9 bases, and 11 bases separated the two germline ends. Germline V gene sequence: CDR1 MDHEN, CDR2 SYDVKM. As DNA, the CDR3 is TGTGCCAGCAGTTTCGCAGTCCCCCAAGCTTTCTTT. Translation gives CASSFAVPQAFF.

This chain links TRBV2 with TRBJ2-5; 9 positions match TRBD1. J was trimmed by 5 bases and V by 2 bases; bases with no gene match: 9. This CDR3 spans 16 amino acids. Germline V lookup: CDR1 SNHLY, CDR2 FYNNEI. CDR3 residues: CASSEFLGQGRETQYF. CDR3 nucleotides: TGTGCCAGCAGTGAATTTCTGGGACAGGGTAGGGAGACCCAGTACTTC.

The V gene is TRBV7-3, the J gene TRBJ2-3; D is ambiguous. This CDR3 spans 16 amino acids. Between the trimmed V and J ends, which lost 1 base and 0 bases, there was a span of 11 bases. The germline CDR1 and CDR2 sequences are SGHTA and FQGTGA. Here the CDR3 reads CASSLNPGASTDTQYF. CDR3 nucleotides: TGTGCCAGCAGCTTAAACCCGGGTGCGAGCACAGATACGCAGTATTTT.

By sample fraction, this clone is medium-sized (0.01 to 0.1%). The chain recombines TRBV5-1 with TRBJ1-5; TRBD1 matches 12 bases. The CDR3 extends over 20 amino acids. Germline values: CDR1 SGHRS, CDR2 YFSETQ. The J segment lost 2 bases and the V segment lost 1 base, leaving 13 bases of the junction unmatched. The CDR3 here is CASSLRDRDRGQDGNQPQHF. CDR3 in DNA: TGCGCCAGCAGCTTGCGGGACCGGGACAGGGGGCAAGATGGCAATCAGCCCCAGCATTTT.

This chain joins TRBV7-9 and TRBJ2-7; possible D gene TRBD1, 6 bases. Looked up from germline, CDR1 is SEHNR and CDR2 is FQNEAQ (reference sequence). Trimming pared 3 bases from V and 5 bases from J, leaving 14 bases between. This CDR3 is built from 14 residues. CDR3 in amino acids: CASSFRQVGHEQYF. The CDR3 coding sequence is TGTGCCAGCAGCTTCCGACAGGTGGGACACGAGCAGTACTTC.

The chain carries TRBV4-2 and TRBJ1-6, with a weak D call TRBD1 (5 bases). This CDR3 contains 16 residues. V was trimmed by 0 bases and J by 7 bases, leaving 13 bases between them. The germline V gene encodes CDR1 LGHNA and CDR2 YNFKEQ. The CDR3 sequence is CASSQDKSGGNSPLHF. The CDR3, as DNA: TGTGCCAGCAGCCAAGATAAGTCCGGGGGAAATTCACCCCTCCACTTT.

The V gene is TRBV28, the J gene TRBJ1-4; weak D call: TRBD1 (6 bases). Per the germline V gene, CDR1 is MDHEN and CDR2 is SYDVKM. This CDR3 contains 14 residues. The V and J ends lost 8 bases and 6 bases respectively, with 16 bases between them. CDR3 region: CASSWGGAYEKLFF. Written as DNA, the CDR3 is TGTGCCAGCTCCTGGGGGGGGGCTTATGAAAAACTGTTTTTT. Full variable domain (outside the CDR3, taken from reference TRBV28 and TRBJ1-4): DVKVTQSSRYLVKRTGEKVFLECVQDMDHENMFWYRQDPGLGLRLIYFSYDVKMKEKGDIPEGYSVSREKKERFSLILESASTNQTSMYLCASSWGGAYEKLFFGSGTQLSVL.

This sequence joins TRBV5-1 and TRBJ2-1; 11 bases are a match to TRBD1. V lost 7 bases, J lost 9 bases, and 12 bases stayed unmatched. Germline V gene sequence: CDR1 SGHRS, CDR2 YFSETQ. The CDR3 spans 15 residues. The CDR3 here is CASSLDAGTGGEQFF. The CDR3 DNA follows: TGCGCCAGCTCCCTCGACGCCGGGACAGGGGGTGAGCAGTTCTTC.

This chain connects TRBV4-1 to TRBJ1-1; D is undetermined. The CDR3 consists of 15 residues. Germline CDR1 MGHRA, CDR2 YSYEKL. Trimming took off 3 bases at V and 1 base at J, with 12 bases between the two ends. The CDR3 DNA reads TGCGCCAGCAGCCACCTCCGGGGTGGGAACACTGAAGCTTTCTTT. The encoded protein is CASSHLRGGNTEAFF.

The chain carries TRBV7-6 and TRBJ2-7; 11 bases match TRBD2. This CDR3 is built from 15 residues. Germline V gives CDR1 SGHVS, CDR2 FNYEAQ. V lost 1 base and J lost 3; bases outside the gene matches: 2. This CDR3 reads CASSLGTSGFYEQYF. The CDR3 DNA reads as TGTGCCAGCAGCTTAGGGACTAGCGGGTTCTACGAGCAGTACTTC.

This chain joins TRBV19 and TRBJ1-2, with D maybe TRBD1 (6 bases). This CDR3 has 13 amino acids. Trimming shortened V by 2 bases and J by 4 bases, and 8 bases separated the two germline ends. The V gene's germline CDR1 is LNHDA and CDR2 SQIVND (reference sequence). The CDR3 DNA reads TGTGCCAGTAGTATACAACAGGGCTATGGCTACACCTTC. It codes for CASSIQQGYGYTF.

V gene TRBV28 combines with J gene TRBJ2-7; 7 nucleotides line up with TRBD1. Germline V CDR1 and CDR2: MDHEN, SYDVKM. V trimming: 5 bases; J trimming: 8 bases; junction bases outside the gene matches: 12. CDR3 length: 14 residues. The CDR3 coding sequence is TGTGCCAGCAGTCCACCGGGACAGATAGACAAGCAGTACTTC. This encodes CASSPPGQIDKQYF. Complete variable domain (other parts from reference TRBV28 and TRBJ2-7): DVKVTQSSRYLVKRTGEKVFLECVQDMDHENMFWYRQDPGLGLRLIYFSYDVKMKEKGDIPEGYSVSREKKERFSLILESASTNQTSMYLCASSPPGQIDKQYFGPGTRLTVT.

The chain combines TRBV4-3 with TRBJ1-4; 11 bases line up with TRBD1. The germline gives CDR1 LGHNA, CDR2 YSLEER. The CDR3 is 18 residues long. V gave up 3 bases and J gave up 3 bases; unmatched junction bases: 9. The CDR3 region has the DNA TGCGCCAGCAGCCAGTCACCGGGACAGGGGGGGGCTAATGAAAAACTGTTTTTT. Amino acid sequence: CASSQSPGQGGANEKLFF.

The chain combines TRBV5-4 with TRBJ2-7, with 8 bases aligning to TRBD2. The CDR3 length is 13 residues. Germline V gene sequence: CDR1 SGHNT, CDR2 YYREEE (reference sequence). After removal of 5 bases from V and 5 bases from J, the junction contained 6 bases not matched to a gene. The CDR3 DNA follows: TGTGCCAGCAGTCCTCGGGAGGGGGACGAGCAGTACTTC. It translates to CASSPREGDEQYF.

The V call is TRBV11-2, the J call TRBJ2-1, with 13 bases matching TRBD2. V shed 0 bases, J shed 9 bases, and the junction held 17 bases outside the gene matches. Germline V gene lookup returns CDR1 SGHAT and CDR2 FQNNGV. The CDR3 is made up of 20 amino acids. The CDR3 region has the DNA TGTGCCAGCAGCTTAGATAGTCGGTTTCGGACTAGCGGGAGACGCGGTGAGCAGTTCTTC. This sequence encodes CASSLDSRFRTSGRRGEQFF. Filled out from reference TRBV11-2 and TRBJ2-1, the complete variable domain reads EAGVAQSPRYKIIEKRQSVAFWCNPISGHATLYWYQQILGQGPKLLIQFQNNGVVDDSQLPKDRFSAERLKGVDSTLKIQPAKLEDSAVYLCASSLDSRFRTSGRRGEQFFGPGTRLTVL.

The chain couples TRBV5-1 to TRBJ1-3; no definite D call. The CDR3 extends over 15 amino acids. Germline CDR1 SGHRS, CDR2 YFSETQ. V lost 4 bases to trimming and J lost 0 bases, with 11 bases between them. CDR3 in amino acids: CASSPAGFSGNTIYF. In DNA form, the CDR3 reads TGCGCCAGCAGCCCAGCAGGCTTCTCTGGAAACACCATATATTTT. Drawing the rest from reference TRBV5-1 and TRBJ1-3, the complete variable domain is KAGVTQTPRYLIKTRGQQVTLSCSPISGHRSVSWYQQTPGQGLQFLFEYFSETQRNKGNFPGRFSGRQFSNSRSEMNVSTLELGDSALYLCASSPAGFSGNTIYFGEGSWLTVV.

The chain recombines TRBV28 with TRBJ2-5, with 8 bases that match TRBD1. CDR3 size: 15 residues. CDR1 and CDR2 (germline): MDHEN, SYDVKM. V was pared by 5 bases and J by 2 bases, with 7 bases of the junction left unmatched. Here the CDR3 DNA reads TGTGCCAGCAGTGGGACCGGGACAGGTCAAGAGACCCAGTACTTC. Protein sequence: CASSGTGTGQETQYF.